One and the same sample provided the 5 T cell receptor beta chains below, sequenced in a study of blood T cells in healthy people across ages. The authors ran a second PCR of 7 to 11 cycles using a sample-barcoded 5' primer and a J-beta primer mix. TCRdb called the 5' RACE reads again in MiXCR, with one record for every CDR3 protein. Of some 1,800,000 distinct CDR3 sequences listed, about two fifths were seen once; the top ten hold under 30%. The sample was blood. The receptors derive from a human donor in good health.

The CDR3 reads CASSASRKLEAFF. In nucleotides, the CDR3 is TGTGCCAGCAGCGCTAGTCGTAAACTGGAAGCTTTCTTT. This sequence joins TRBV7-2 and TRBJ1-1; D unclear. Germline V gene data show CDR1 as SGHTA and CDR2 as FQGNSA. Trimming stripped 5 bases from V and 8 bases from J, with 15 bases between. CDR3 length: 13 residues.

The chain couples TRBV20-1 to TRBJ2-3; tentative D call: TRBD2 (7 bases). The CDR3 covers 15 residues. The V gene's germline CDR1 is DFQATT and CDR2 SNEGSKA (reference sequence). The V end was cut by 4 bases, the J end by 2 bases, with 16 bases between. The CDR3: CSAMGRGAITDTQYF. CDR3 bases: TGCAGTGCTATGGGACGGGGGGCGATCACAGATACGCAGTATTTT.

This clonotype has only a few counts. The chain employs TRBV12-3 or TRBV12-4 and TRBJ2-7; the D is unclear. The CDR3 spans 14 residues. Deletions cut 3 bases from V and 3 bases from J, with 12 bases between. This chain's CDR3 is CASSFSARNYEQYF. The CDR3, as DNA: TGTGCCAGCAGTTTCTCGGCTAGGAACTACGAGCAGTACTTC.

Remarks on this clonotype: One end of the junction varies from germline; a read error may be responsible. The chain links TRBV4-1 to TRBJ2-3; D may be TRBD1 (6 bases). The CDR3 consists of 14 residues. Germline V gene data show CDR1 as MGHRA and CDR2 as YSYEKL. This CDR3 reads CASCQRSGEGTQYF. The CDR3 DNA is TGCGCCAGCTGCCAACGGTCAGGGGAAGGTACGCAGTATTTT.

A few counts support this clonotype. J is TRBJ2-3 and V is TRBV20-1, with 7 nucleotides matching TRBD2. Losses at the gene ends were 7 bases for V and 4 bases for J; bases not matched to a gene: 8. This CDR3 is built from 13 residues. Germline loops: CDR1 DFQATT, CDR2 SNEGSKA (reference sequence). The CDR3 DNA reads as TGCAGTGTTCCCCGGGGGGAGGCAGATACGCAGTATTTT. It specifies CSVPRGEADTQYF.